The 9 T cell receptor beta chains listed next were all sequenced from one sample in a study of T cells after yellow fever vaccination. One entry per CDR3 protein, called by TCRdb with MiXCR from the 5' RACE reads. The sample lists some 130,000 distinct CDR3 sequences, just over 6.5% occurring once. The sample consisted of CD4+ T cells sorted from PBMCs, taken 10 days after the yellow fever booster vaccination. These receptors all stem from a young man who received the YFV17D yellow fever vaccine.

The table lists this clonotype with many counts. V gene TRBV25-1 combines with J gene TRBJ2-7; the match to TRBD1 covers 9 bases. This CDR3 comprises 17 residues. Germline loops: CDR1 MGHDK, CDR2 SYGVNS. V shed 1 base, J shed 1 base, and the junction held 8 bases outside the gene matches. This CDR3 is CASSESGNRGRSYEQYF. As DNA, the CDR3 is TGTGCCAGCAGTGAATCAGGAAACAGGGGGCGATCCTACGAGCAGTACTTC.

This clonotype showed up many times. The rearrangement joins TRBV20-1 to TRBJ2-1; 7 bases align to TRBD2. Trimming removed 1 base from V and 0 bases from J; junction bases left unmatched: 6. The germline gives CDR1 DFQATT, CDR2 SNEGSKA (reference sequence). The CDR3 extends over 16 amino acids. The CDR3 reads CSARVGLAASYNEQFF. The CDR3 coding sequence is TGCAGTGCTAGAGTAGGTCTAGCGGCCTCCTACAATGAGCAGTTCTTC.

This chain joins TRBV19 and TRBJ1-1, with 8 bases lining up with TRBD1. This CDR3 is built from 16 residues. CDR1 and CDR2 (germline): LNHDA, SQIVND (reference sequence). The junction had 9 bases not matched to a gene; V was cut back by 4 bases and J by 2 bases. In nucleotides, the CDR3 is TGTGCCAGTAGTACCCCCCGGGACAGGACAAACACTGAAGCTTTCTTT. As protein: CASSTPRDRTNTEAFF.

This clonotype was observed many times. The V call is TRBV20-1, the J call TRBJ2-3; TRBD2 is a possible D gene (5 bases). Trimming removed 0 bases at V and 4 bases at J, with 11 bases between. The CDR3 contains 14 residues. The germline V gene has CDR1 DFQATT and CDR2 SNEGSKA (reference sequence). CDR3 amino acids: CSAREAGRADTQYF. CDR3 nucleotide sequence: TGCAGTGCTAGAGAGGCGGGTCGGGCAGATACGCAGTATTTT.

Many counts were recorded for this clonotype. This chain uses TRBV9 with TRBJ2-5, with D perhaps TRBD1 (5 bases). The CDR3 extends over 14 amino acids. Germline lookup yields CDR1 SGDLS and CDR2 YYNGEE. Trimming removed 3 bases from V and 5 bases from J, with 14 bases in between. CDR3 sequence reads: CASSAGGWGETQYF. In nucleotides, the CDR3 is TGTGCCAGCAGCGCCGGCGGTTGGGGCGAGACCCAGTACTTC.

The chain employs TRBV28 and TRBJ2-1; weak D call: TRBD2 (6 bases). This CDR3 region has 16 residues. Deletions cut 4 bases from V and 7 bases from J, with 20 bases between. Germline CDR1 reads MDHEN; CDR2 reads SYDVKM. CDR3 DNA sequence: TGTGCCAGCAGTTCCCTTAGCGGAGACTCTTGGAATGAGCAGTTCTTC. Its translation: CASSSLSGDSWNEQFF. Full variable domain (missing parts from reference TRBV28 and TRBJ2-1): DVKVTQSSRYLVKRTGEKVFLECVQDMDHENMFWYRQDPGLGLRLIYFSYDVKMKEKGDIPEGYSVSREKKERFSLILESASTNQTSMYLCASSSLSGDSWNEQFFGPGTRLTVL.

This clonotype was picked up many times. The chain uses TRBV10-3 and TRBJ2-2, with D maybe TRBD1 (6 bases). This CDR3 has 15 amino acids. Trimming took 2 bases from V and 0 from J, leaving 7 bases between them. Per the germline V gene, CDR1 is ENHRY and CDR2 is SYGVKD. In DNA, the CDR3 is TGTGCCATCAGTGAGGGACAGACGAACACCGGGGAGCTGTTTTTT. The encoded protein is CAISEGQTNTGELFF.

This clonotype was counted many times. CDR3 sequence reads: CAWSVWASGRAYNEQFF. The CDR3 nucleotides are TGTGCCTGGAGTGTATGGGCTAGCGGGAGGGCCTACAATGAGCAGTTCTTC. This chain links TRBV30 with TRBJ2-1; 12 nucleotides match TRBD2. J gave up 2 bases and V 0 bases, and 5 bases lay outside the gene matches. The CDR3 is made up of 17 amino acids. Germline assignment: CDR1 GTSNPN and CDR2 SVGIG (reference sequence).

This clonotype was seen only a few times. CDR3 DNA: TGCGCCAGCAGCTCTATGCCGACCGGGACAGGGGAAGAGACCCAGTACTTC. Translated: CASSSMPTGTGEETQYF. The J gene is TRBJ2-5, the V gene TRBV5-1, with 10 bases that match TRBD1. Germline CDR1 reads SGHRS; CDR2 reads YFSETQ. Trimming removed 3 bases from V and 3 bases from J; junction bases left unmatched: 11. This CDR3 has 17 residues.